These T cell receptor beta chains were read from a single sample in a study of blood T cell repertoires in COVID-19. TCRdb keeps only in-frame clones here, not all; method: immunoSEQ multiplex PCR. The sample carries about 220,000 clones, roughly 84% recorded once. Sequencing input: PBMCs or T cells enriched from blood (not recorded which). The receptors here all came from a middle-aged woman who had recovered from COVID-19. Each CDR3 is given with its conserved first and last residue. Fields, in order: clone size, J gene, V gene, CDR3 length, D gene, CDR3 protein, CDR3 DNA. D genes are given only for firm matches. Rows give clone size only sometimes, using once, few, many, or a class for an expanded clone.

>NA|TRBJ2-3|TRBV5-4|16|TRBD2
CASSLLAGGPGDTQYF
TGTGCCAGCAGCTTGCTAGCGGGAGGGCCTGGGGATACGCAGTATTTT
>NA|TRBJ2-3|TRBV7-8|12|NA
CASSPSVDTQYF
TGTGCCAGCAGCCCATCGGTTGATACGCAGTATTTT
>NA|TRBJ2-1|TRBV11-3|13|NA
CASSLYPNNEQFF
TGTGCCAGCAGCCTGTACCCAAACAACGAGCAGTTCTTC
>NA|TRBJ1-6|TRBV6-5|16|NA
CASSYSISGFNSPLHF
TGTGCCAGCAGTTACTCGATAAGCGGGTTCAATTCACCCCTCCACTTT
>NA|TRBJ1-2|TRBV5-4|13|TRBD1
CASRPGQEIGYTF
TGTGCCAGCAGACCGGGACAGGAGATTGGCTACACCTTC
>NA|TRBJ1-2|TRBV4-2|12|NA
CASSRLDGSYTF
TGTGCCAGCAGCCGCCTTGACGGGAGCTACACCTTC
>NA|TRBJ1-2|TRBV7-8|16|NA
CASSPNRRPINYGYTF
TGTGCCAGCAGCCCGAACAGGAGACCTATAAACTATGGCTACACCTTC
>NA|TRBJ1-1|TRBV20-1|11|NA
CSAGQFTEAFF
TGCAGTGCTGGACAGTTCACTGAAGCTTTCTTT
>NA|TRBJ1-4|TRBV7-9|14|NA
CASSLGHQGEKLFF
TGTGCCAGCAGCTTAGGCCACCAGGGGGAAAAACTGTTTTTT
>NA|TRBJ2-7|TRBV27|14|TRBD2
CASSSLAGGYEQYF
TGTGCCAGCAGTTCCCTAGCGGGTGGCTACGAGCAGTACTTC
>NA|TRBJ2-5|TRBV10-1|13|NA
CASSRGYQETQYF
TGCGCCAGCAGTCGAGGGTACCAAGAGACCCAGTACTTC
>NA|TRBJ2-3|TRBV7-2|16|TRBD2
CASSRDGRRETDTQYF
TGTGCCAGCAGCCGCGACGGTCGGCGGGAGACCGATACGCAGTATTTT
>NA|TRBJ1-2|TRBV3-1/TRBV3-2|15|NA
CASSRSRGGYYGYTF
TGTGCCAGCAGCCGGTCGAGGGGAGGATACTATGGCTACACCTTC
>NA|TRBJ2-3|TRBV6-5|12|NA
CASTQGLSTQYF
TGTGCCAGCACCCAAGGACTAAGTACGCAGTATTTT
>NA|TRBJ2-1|TRBV5-6|16|TRBD2
CASSSWLAGGYNEQFF
TGTGCCAGCAGCTCGTGGTTAGCGGGAGGATACAATGAGCAGTTCTTC
>NA|TRBJ2-7|TRBV4-1|15|TRBD2
CASSPSSGSPLEQYF
TGCGCCAGCAGCCCGTCTAGCGGGAGCCCTCTCGAGCAGTACTTC
>NA|TRBJ2-2|TRBV30|17|TRBD2
CAWSGVLAGDVFGELFF
TGTGCCTGGAGTGGGGTACTAGCGGGAGATGTTTTCGGGGAGCTGTTTTTT
>few|TRBJ1-4|TRBV7-2|13|NA
CASSSGEGEKLFF
TGTGCCAGCAGCTCCGGGGAGGGGGAAAAACTGTTTTTT
>few|TRBJ1-3|TRBV6-5|15|TRBD1
CASRNGQGTGNTIYF
TGTGCCAGCAGGAATGGACAGGGAACTGGAAACACCATATATTTT
>NA|TRBJ1-2|TRBV19|14|NA
CASSDPWTESGYTF
TGTGCCAGTAGTGACCCCTGGACAGAGTCGGGCTACACCTTC
>NA|TRBJ2-3|TRBV24-1|20|TRBD2
CATSGGLAGGPLPSTDTQYF
TGTGCCACCAGTGGGGGACTAGCGGGAGGGCCCCTCCCAAGCACAGATACGCAGTATTTT